This T cell receptor (beta chain) was sequenced in a study of blood T cell repertoires in COVID-19. Study as a whole: Samples representing acute and convalescent COVID-19 were sourced from the United States, Italy and Spain.

V was clipped by 1 base and J by 3 bases; unmatched bases: 2. CDR1 and CDR2 (germline): SQVTM, ANQGSEA. The CDR3 is made up of 13 amino acids. Produced via immunoSEQ multiplex PCR; TCRdb's table is partial and in-frame only. Among approximately 240,000 clones listed, approximately 82% were seen once. The material sequenced was peripheral blood. The chain uses TRBV29-1 and TRBJ1-2, with TRBD1 matching over 7 bases. The receptor's source is a woman aged 40 to 50 who had recovered from COVID-19. CDR3 region: CSVEGQGYYGYTF. The DNA of the CDR3 is TGCAGCGTTGAAGGACAGGGCTACTATGGCTACACCTTC.